These T cell receptor beta chains were read from a single sample in a study of blood T cells in healthy people across ages. Using its own MiXCR run on the 5' RACE reads, TCRdb lists one record per CDR3 protein. The sample includes approximately 800,000 distinct CDR3 sequences, 25% seen only once; the top ten take under 4.5%. This sample also appeared in a second study, on T cells of mothers and their children.

The source material was blood. These receptors all come from a boy aged 10-17 years in good health. The CDR3 runs from the conserved cysteine through the conserved F or W. A D gene is named only where the DNA matches it firmly. Expanded clones are given a class, and other clones once, few, many or no size at all.

j_call | clone_size | d_call | v_call | cdr3_nt | cdr3_aa
TRBJ2-1 | few | TRBD1 | TRBV13 | TGTGCCAGCAGCTGGACGACAGGGAAGGGGGCCTACAATGAGCAGTTCTTC | CASSWTTGKGAYNEQFF
TRBJ1-1 | - | TRBD1 | TRBV3-1 | TGTGCCAGCAGCCCGGGGGACAGGGGGCGCGGAACTGAAGCTTTCTTT | CASSPGDRGRGTEAFF
TRBJ2-7 | few | - | TRBV12-3/TRBV12-4 | TGTGCCAGCAGTATAGACACTTCCTACGAGCAGTACTTC | CASSIDTSYEQYF
TRBJ2-7 | many | - | TRBV20-1 | TGCAGTGCTAGTTCGGTTCTTTCCTACGAGCAGTACTTC | CSASSVLSYEQYF
TRBJ1-4 | - | TRBD1 | TRBV4-3 | TGCGCCAGCAGCCAAGGGACAGACAGGGGAAAACTGTTTTTT | CASSQGTDRGKLFF
TRBJ1-1 | - | TRBD1 | TRBV20-1 | TGCAGTGCTCCAGGACAGGGGACCCGAAACACTGAAGCTTTCTTT | CSAPGQGTRNTEAFF
TRBJ2-1 | - | TRBD2 | TRBV20-1 | TGCAGTGCAAGGACTAGCGGGGGATACTCCTACAATGAGCAGTTCTTC | CSARTSGGYSYNEQFF
TRBJ2-7 | many | TRBD1 | TRBV9 | TGTGCCAGCAGCCGGACAGGGAGCTCCTACGAGCAGTACTTC | CASSRTGSSYEQYF
TRBJ1-2 | - | TRBD1 | TRBV7-2 | TGTGCCAGCAGCACAGACAGGGACTATGGCTACACCTTC | CASSTDRDYGYTF
TRBJ2-5 | - | TRBD1 | TRBV28 | TGTGCCAGCAGCACTGGGACAGGGGTACCGGATGAGACCCAGTACTTC | CASSTGTGVPDETQYF
TRBJ1-4 | - | TRBD1 | TRBV11-2 | TGTGCCAGCAGCTCACCAAACCGGGGGACAGGGGGCTTTTGGGAAAAACTGTTTTTT | CASSSPNRGTGGFWEKLFF
TRBJ1-2 | few | - | TRBV6-5 | TGTGCCAGCAGTTTAGAGGGTGGCGGCTACACCTTC | CASSLEGGGYTF
TRBJ2-2 | - | TRBD1 | TRBV27 | TGTGCCAGCATACTACAGGGGAGCACCGGGGAGCTGTTTTTT | CASILQGSTGELFF
TRBJ2-1 | - | - | TRBV5-1 | TGCGCCAGCAGCTTGGTTCGTAACTCCTACAATGAGCAGTTCTTC | CASSLVRNSYNEQFF
TRBJ2-3 | - | - | TRBV7-2 | TGTGCCAGCAGCCCCCAACCGGGACTCCGGCGCACAGATACGCAGTATTTT | CASSPQPGLRRTDTQYF
TRBJ2-7 | - | - | TRBV5-1 | TGCGCCAGCAGCTATACAACGGGACTCCAGTCCTACGAGCAGTACTTC | CASSYTTGLQSYEQYF
TRBJ2-4 | - | - | TRBV19 | TGTGCCAGTAGTATAGGACACGAAGGGATAAACATTCAGTACTTC | CASSIGHEGINIQYF
TRBJ1-1 | - | - | TRBV7-9 | TGTGCCAGCAGCTTAGCGTTTTCAGGGACCGAACACACTGAAGCTTTCTTT | CASSLAFSGTEHTEAFF
TRBJ1-1 | few | - | TRBV29-1 | TGCAGCGTTGAATACGGACGGCGTTACACTGAAGCTTTCTTT | CSVEYGRRYTEAFF
TRBJ2-7 | - | - | TRBV9 | TGTGCCAGCAGCGTAGATGGGGGGAGCTCCTACGAGCAGTACTTC | CASSVDGGSSYEQYF
TRBJ1-1 | - | - | TRBV7-8 | TGTGCCAGCAGCTTAGCGAACGGGGGGCGTCGGGGGGACACTGAAGCTTTCTTT | CASSLANGGRRGDTEAFF
TRBJ2-1 | - | TRBD2 | TRBV6-2/TRBV6-3 | TGTGCCAGCAGTTACCAGTCTAGCGGGATGAATGAGCAGTTCTTC | CASSYQSSGMNEQFF
TRBJ2-5 | - | TRBD1 | TRBV2 | TGTGCCAGCAGGCAGGGGGCCGGGGAGACCCAGTACTTC | CASRQGAGETQYF
TRBJ2-7 | - | - | TRBV4-2 | TGTGCCAGCAGCCAAGTGGGGGGAGGACCCTCTTACGAGCAGTACTTC | CASSQVGGGPSYEQYF
TRBJ1-4 | - | TRBD1 | TRBV6-1 | TGTGCCAGCAGTGAAGTTACAGGGGTAGGCGAAAAACTGTTTTTT | CASSEVTGVGEKLFF
TRBJ1-6 | - | TRBD1 | TRBV5-5 | TGTGCCAGCAACCGCGAAGGGACAGTTAATTCACCCCTCCACTTT | CASNREGTVNSPLHF
TRBJ2-1 | few | TRBD2 | TRBV7-9 | TGTGCCAGCAGTCCCTCTGGGGGAGGGCCGAGGAATGAGCAGTTCTTC | CASSPSGGGPRNEQFF
TRBJ1-4 | - | TRBD1 | TRBV2 | TGTGCCAGCAGGGGAGGGACAGCAACTAATGAAAAACTGTTTTTT | CASRGGTATNEKLFF
TRBJ1-3 | - | TRBD1 | TRBV28 | TGTGCCAGCAGTTTATCGACAGGGGGTGGAAACACCATATATTTT | CASSLSTGGGNTIYF